Each of the 13 T cell receptor beta chains below was sequenced from the same sample in a study of CXCR3-negative and CXCR3-positive naive CD8 T cells (dated by TCRdb to the late 2010s). The sequencing machine was a NextSeq 550. The Human TCR Profiling Kit (MiLaboratory) was used to make UMI-labeled 5' RACE TRB cDNA libraries. Each CDR3 protein sequence appears as one entry after TCRdb reprocessed the reads, and no DNA is included. This sample's table contains about 98,000 distinct CDR3 sequences. The top ten constitute approximately 1% of the sample. Their antigens remain unidentified. Broader findings and caveats from the paper: TRB CDR3s from CXCR3-positive naive cells showed higher hydrophobicity (lower Kidera factor 4), lower energy, and higher strength and volume indices than CXCR3-negative naive cells.

Sequencing input: naive CXCR3+ CD8+ T cells from blood. The cell subset or site label corresponds to: CD45RO-CCR7+CD27+CD95- naive CD8+ T cells expressing CXCR3 (TNR3+). These receptors were obtained from a human donor in good health. Some clones in this sample may be carry-over from other donors' samples.

The gene calls are TRBV15 and TRBJ2-7; absent DNA, TCRdb's TRBD2 call cannot be checked. CDR3 length: 15 residues. Per germline, CDR1 LNHNV and CDR2 YYDKDF (reference sequence). The CDR3 protein is CATSRVTPPLAGVSF.

This chain connects TRBV7-6 to TRBJ1-1; TCRdb's D call, TRBD1, is unchecked because there is no DNA. The CDR3 length is 15 residues. Germline CDR1 reads SGHVS; CDR2 reads FNYEAQ. CDR3 protein: CASSLERQGETEAFF.

This chain connects TRBV15 to TRBJ2-1; without DNA, the TCRdb call of TRBD2 cannot be checked. Germline V CDR1 and CDR2: LNHNV, YYDKDF (reference sequence). The CDR3 is made up of 15 amino acids. The CDR3 protein is CATSSQSGLSNEQFF.

The rearrangement links TRBV7-3 to TRBJ2-1; TCRdb names TRBD2, which stays unverified in the absence of DNA. Germline CDR1 SGHTA, CDR2 FQGTGA. This CDR3 has 19 residues. CDR3 protein: CASSLTGLAGANRANEQFF.

The chain is built from TRBV4-2 and TRBJ1-1; lacking DNA, the TRBD1 call made by TCRdb goes unchecked. Germline V gives CDR1 LGHNA, CDR2 YNFKEQ. The CDR3 has 13 residues. The CDR3 sequence: CASSLRGDTEAFF.

This chain links TRBV15 with TRBJ2-3. Germline V gene lookup returns CDR1 LNHNV and CDR2 YYDKDF (reference sequence). This CDR3 contains 15 residues. This CDR3 is CATSSKASSTDTQYF.

The rearrangement links TRBV19 to TRBJ2-3. The CDR3 covers 14 residues. The germline gives CDR1 LNHDA, CDR2 SQIVND (reference sequence). CDR3 residues: CASMLTLIGDTQYF.

The V and J genes are TRBV12-3 or TRBV12-4 and TRBJ2-7; TCRdb proposes TRBD1, but this gene call is untestable without DNA. The CDR3 runs to 12 residues. The CDR3 loop reads CASSLGTDEQYF.

V usage is TRBV5-1 and J usage is TRBJ2-3; TCRdb's assignment of TRBD2 cannot be checked, as there is no DNA. The CDR3 is 16 amino acids. The germline gives CDR1 SGHRS, CDR2 YFSETQ. CDR3 in amino acids: CASSLWGESLTDTQYF.

This chain connects TRBV6-5 to TRBJ2-7; TCRdb outputs TRBD1, but without DNA this stays unchecked. The CDR3 is made up of 14 amino acids. Looked up from germline, CDR1 is MNHEY and CDR2 is SVGAGI. CDR3 region: CASRDRRTSYEQYF.

The gene calls are TRBV10-3 and TRBJ2-7; with no DNA, the TCRdb D assignment of TRBD1 cannot be verified. CDR3 size: 16 residues. Germline assignment: CDR1 ENHRY and CDR2 SYGVKD. The CDR3 reads CAISESLGTGFGEQYF.

The V gene is TRBV7-6, the J gene TRBJ2-1; the D call from TCRdb, TRBD2, cannot be confirmed without DNA. CDR3 length: 15 residues. Germline V lookup: CDR1 SGHVS, CDR2 FNYEAQ. The CDR3 loop is CASSLGLAGGYEQFF.

The V call is TRBV4-1, the J call TRBJ1-2. The CDR3 covers 16 residues. Per the germline V gene, CDR1 is MGHRA and CDR2 is YSYEKL. CDR3 amino acids: CASSQEHSRVNYGYTF.